Listed below are T cell receptor beta chains from one sample, sequenced in a study of shared clonotypes between healthy human individuals. Libraries were prepared by immunoSEQ multiplex PCR; TCRdb keeps only in-frame clonotypes and omits some of them. The sample records 2 million to 2.5 million clones, 85% to 95% being singletons. Sequencing was done on a sample of naive CD4+ T cells sorted from blood. These receptor sequences come from a man aged 18 to 35 in good health. Each CDR3 is given with its conserved first and last residue. D genes are given only for firm matches. Only some rows state a clone size, as once, few, many or a class for expanded clones.

j_call d_call clone_size v_call cdr3_length cdr3_nt cdr3_aa
TRBJ2-1 . . TRBV5-4 14 TGTGCCAGCAGCCTTCTCTCGGGATACAATGAGCAGTTCTTC CASSLLSGYNEQFF
TRBJ2-2 TRBD1 . TRBV5-1 16 TGCGCCAGCAGCCGGACCGGGACAGGGAGGTCCGGGGAGCTGTTTTTT CASSRTGTGRSGELFF
TRBJ2-2 . . TRBV7-3 13 TGTGCCAGCAGCTCGACAAACCCCGGGGAGCTGTTTTTT CASSSTNPGELFF
TRBJ1-2 . . TRBV18 15 TGTGCCAGCTCACCACTAAACGAGGGTTTCTATGGCTACACCTTC CASSPLNEGFYGYTF
TRBJ1-1 TRBD1 . TRBV10-3 14 TGTGCCATCAGTGTCGGGACAGGCCCAATTGAAGCTTTCTTT CAISVGTGPIEAFF
TRBJ1-1 TRBD1 . TRBV5-1 16 TGCGCCAGCAGCTTGGCGGGGACAGGGTTTGGCACTGAAGCTTTCTTT CASSLAGTGFGTEAFF
TRBJ2-4 TRBD1 . TRBV7-2 18 TGTGCCAGCAGCTTGACAGGGGAACGTGCGGCGGCCAAAAACATTCAGTACTTC CASSLTGERAAAKNIQYF
TRBJ2-5 . . TRBV5-1 14 TGCGCCAGCAGCTTGGCCGGAGTGCAAGAGACCCAGTACTTC CASSLAGVQETQYF
TRBJ2-2 TRBD1 . TRBV4-2 16 TGTGCCAGCAGCCCGCAAGGGACAGGGGCCACCGGGGAGCTGTTTTTT CASSPQGTGATGELFF
TRBJ2-3 TRBD2 . TRBV9 15 TGTGCCAGCAGCGTAAGCGGGGTTGGCACAGATACGCAGTATTTT CASSVSGVGTDTQYF
TRBJ1-2 . . TRBV28 14 TGTGCCAGCACCCCTCTGCGGCCCAACTATGGCTACACCTTC CASTPLRPNYGYTF
TRBJ2-7 TRBD2 . TRBV5-1 16 TGCGCCAGCAGCTTGGAGGGCGGGAGTCACTTCTACGAGCAGTACTTC CASSLEGGSHFYEQYF
TRBJ2-7 . . TRBV30 12 TGTGCGGAGGGTAAGAGCTCCTACGAGCAGTACTTC CAEGKSSYEQYF
TRBJ1-2 TRBD1 . TRBV28 15 TGTGCCAGCAGTCTCCCGACAGGGGGTGGGTATGGCTACACCTTC CASSLPTGGGYGYTF
TRBJ2-3 . few TRBV10-2 14 TGCGCCAGCAGTCAGGGGCTTAGCACAGATACGCAGTATTTT CASSQGLSTDTQYF
TRBJ2-7 TRBD1 . TRBV5-1 14 TGCGCCAGCAGGTCACAGGGGGCGCGGAACGAGCAGTACTTC CASRSQGARNEQYF
TRBJ2-7 . . TRBV5-1 14 TGCGCCAGCAGCTTCGGCATTTACTCCTACGAGCAGTACTTC CASSFGIYSYEQYF
TRBJ1-4 . . TRBV7-9 15 TGTGCCAGCAGCTTACTGGGACCGGTTTATGGAAAACTGTTTTTT CASSLLGPVYGKLFF
TRBJ2-3 TRBD2 once TRBV11-2 16 TGTGCCAGCAGCTTAAATCCGGGAGGGATCCCAGATACGCAGTATTTT CASSLNPGGIPDTQYF
TRBJ1-6 . . TRBV12-5 18 TGTGCTAGTGGTTTGGTAATCTCTCCAAGGCTTTTTAATTCACCCCTCCACTTT CASGLVISPRLFNSPLHF
TRBJ2-7 TRBD1 . TRBV5-4 14 TGTGCCAGCAGCTGGGGGACAGGGGCCTACGAGCAGTACTTC CASSWGTGAYEQYF
TRBJ1-6 . . TRBV11-2 16 TGTGCCAGCAGCTTAGATATAGGGCAGGGTAATTCACCCCTCCACTTT CASSLDIGQGNSPLHF
TRBJ2-3 . . TRBV11-2 15 TGTGCCAGCAGCCAACAAGGGTACCTCACAGATACGCAGTATTTT CASSQQGYLTDTQYF
TRBJ1-1 . . TRBV6-5 14 TGTGCCAGCAGGACCGACGCCGTGAACACTGAAGCTTTCTTT CASRTDAVNTEAFF
TRBJ2-3 TRBD2 . TRBV6-5 13 TGTGCCAGCAGACTACTAGCGGGAGATACGCAGTATTTT CASRLLAGDTQYF
TRBJ1-1 . . TRBV13 13 TGTGCCAGCAGGTTCCCACCGAACACTGAAGCTTTCTTT CASRFPPNTEAFF
TRBJ1-2 . . TRBV28 15 TGTGCCAGCAGGGCCGGTACAGGGATCATCTATGGCTACACCTTC CASRAGTGIIYGYTF